This T cell receptor beta chain was captured in a study of CD8+ T cells in alopecia areata. On the study more broadly: The duration of tofacitinib was 6 to 18 months, with 6 months off drug afterward. Percentage of affected scalp area was the basis on which treated patients' severity was scored.

Study-level points and caveats: In scalp and blood, many expanded lesional clones persisted during tofacitinib.

Treatment described: oral pan-JAK inhibitor, 5-10 mg twice daily. cDNA prepared by RNA extraction and subsequent reverse transcription served as the template for sequencing. TCRdb keeps only in-frame clones here, not all; method: immunoSEQ multiplex PCR. The sample includes 250,000 to 300,000 clones, roughly 50% of them seen just once. This clone was found a few times. Its antigen is as yet unknown. This sequence was found in a human donor with alopecia areata. The sample consisted of CD4+ T cells sorted from blood, taken at week 24, from a patient treated with tofacitinib.

For the CDR3, the DNA is TGTGCCATCAGTGAAGGCCTAGCGGATAATGAGCAGTTCTTC. Its translation is CAISEGLADNEQFF. The chain combines TRBV10-3 with TRBJ2-1, with TRBD2 identical over 7 bases. Looked up from germline, CDR1 is ENHRY and CDR2 is SYGVKD. With 3 bases clipped from V and 7 bases from J, the junction kept 6 bases outside the gene matches. The CDR3 is 14 residues long.